This TCR beta chain was found in a study of spatial heterogeneity in lung cancer. Study-wide context: Averaged across combinations, each unique TCR and UMI pairing appeared more than ten times in raw reads, which were uncorrected.

The time point: sample taken at primary tumor resection. The study sequenced unsorted whole RNA from tumor, nontumor lung or frozen PBMC. Donors were 72 untreated early-stage non-small cell lung cancer patients. TCRdb itself ran the 5' RACE reads through MiXCR, one entry per CDR3 protein. The sample yields tens of thousands of distinct CDR3 sequences, approximately 20% seen once. The specimen comprised PBMCs, sampled at surgery. The source of this sequence is a male donor with early-stage non-small cell lung cancer.

In nucleotides, the CDR3 is TGTGCCAGCAGCTTACATCAGGGGGCTCAGCCCCAGCATTTT. Translation gives CASSLHQGAQPQHF. The rearrangement joins TRBV7-2 to TRBJ1-5, with 8 bases lining up with TRBD1. This CDR3 spans 14 amino acids. Germline trimming cut 2 bases from V and 6 bases from J; bases unmatched to any gene: 3. From germline, CDR1 is SGHTA and CDR2 FQGNSA.